The present TCR beta chain was sequenced within a study of cytomegalovirus exposure and HLA in healthy donors. Germline CDR1 reads MNHNS; CDR2 reads SASEGT. V was clipped by 2 bases and J by 1 base, with 10 bases between them. The CDR3 runs 15 residues. Study outcomes and limitations: As a later analysis showed, several of the most significant clusters appeared to be linked to common viral pathogens. In terms of immune exposure information, only CMV serostatus was available. Some highly shared sequence variants likely arose as a pipeline artifact.

A remark on this clone: Its antigen is undetermined.

As for the donors, each was a healthy bone marrow donor. With 60 Vbeta and 13 Jbeta primers, the PCR was carried out. TCRdb's table, derived via immunoSEQ multiplex PCR, lists solely in-frame clones and lacks some. Of roughly 160,000 clones listed, roughly four fifths are singletons. This sequence was found in a man aged 55 to 69 in good health and CMV-seronegative. The V and J genes are TRBV6-1 and TRBJ2-3; tentative D call: TRBD2 (6 bases). Material for sequencing was PBMCs. The chain's CDR3 is CASSERRGGTDTQYF. The CDR3 nucleotides are TGTGCCAGCAGTGAAAGGCGGGGAGGCACAGATACGCAGTATTTT.